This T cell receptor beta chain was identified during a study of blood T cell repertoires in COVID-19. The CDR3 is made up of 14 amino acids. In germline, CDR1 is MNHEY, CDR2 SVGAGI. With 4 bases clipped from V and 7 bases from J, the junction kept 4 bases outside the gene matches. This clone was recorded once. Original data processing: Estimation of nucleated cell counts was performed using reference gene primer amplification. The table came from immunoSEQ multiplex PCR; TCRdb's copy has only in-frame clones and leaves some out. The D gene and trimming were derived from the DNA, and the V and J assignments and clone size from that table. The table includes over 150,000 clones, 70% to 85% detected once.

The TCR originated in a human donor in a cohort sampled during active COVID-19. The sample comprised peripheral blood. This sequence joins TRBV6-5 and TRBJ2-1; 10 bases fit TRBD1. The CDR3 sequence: CASSWGTGVNEQFF. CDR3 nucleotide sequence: TGTGCCAGCAGTTGGGGGACAGGGGTAAATGAGCAGTTCTTC.